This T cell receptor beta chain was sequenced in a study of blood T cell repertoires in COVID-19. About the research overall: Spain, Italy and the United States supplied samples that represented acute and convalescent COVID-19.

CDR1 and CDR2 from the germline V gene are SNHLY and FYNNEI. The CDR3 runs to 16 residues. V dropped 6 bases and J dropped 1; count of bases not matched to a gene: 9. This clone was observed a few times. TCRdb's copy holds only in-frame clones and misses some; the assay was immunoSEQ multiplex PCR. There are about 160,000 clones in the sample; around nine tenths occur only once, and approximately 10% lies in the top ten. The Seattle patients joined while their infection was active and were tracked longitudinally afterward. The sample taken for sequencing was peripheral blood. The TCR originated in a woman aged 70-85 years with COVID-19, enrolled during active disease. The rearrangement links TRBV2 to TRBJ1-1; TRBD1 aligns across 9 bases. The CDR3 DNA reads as TGTGCCAGCAGCCCCGAGAGGACAGGGGAGAACACTGAAGCTTTCTTT. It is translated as CASSPERTGENTEAFF.